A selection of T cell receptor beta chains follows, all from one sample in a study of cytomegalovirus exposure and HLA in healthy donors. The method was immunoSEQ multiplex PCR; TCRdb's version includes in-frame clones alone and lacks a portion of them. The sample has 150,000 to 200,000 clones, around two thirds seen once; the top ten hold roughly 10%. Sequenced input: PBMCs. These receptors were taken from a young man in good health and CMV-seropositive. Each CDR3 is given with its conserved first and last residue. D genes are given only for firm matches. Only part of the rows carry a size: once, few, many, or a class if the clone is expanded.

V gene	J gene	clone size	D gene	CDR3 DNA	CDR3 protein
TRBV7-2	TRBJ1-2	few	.	TGTGCCAGCAGCTTAGCGACAGGTGATGGCTACACCTTC	CASSLATGDGYTF
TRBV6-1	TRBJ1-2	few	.	TGTGCCAGCAGTGAAATGACCTATTCCTCGCCCGGGGGGGACTATGGCTACACCTTC	CASSEMTYSSPGGDYGYTF
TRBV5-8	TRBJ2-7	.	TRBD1	TGTGCCAGCAGCGTGGGGACCGGGACAGGAACGCGTGAGCAGTACTTC	CASSVGTGTGTREQYF
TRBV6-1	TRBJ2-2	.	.	TGTGCCAGCTTTGCGCTAGTCACCGGGGAGCTGTTTTTT	CASFALVTGELFF
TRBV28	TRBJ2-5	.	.	TGTGCCAGCAGCCGATTGCCGGAGAAAGAGACCCAGTACTTC	CASSRLPEKETQYF
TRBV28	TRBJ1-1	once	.	TGTGCCAGCAGAGCAGGGGTTTTCAACACTGAAGCTTTCTTT	CASRAGVFNTEAFF
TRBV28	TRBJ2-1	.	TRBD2	TGTGCCAGCAGTTCGTCTCTAGCGGGGCTATACAATGAGCAGTTCTTC	CASSSSLAGLYNEQFF
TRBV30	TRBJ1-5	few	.	TGTGCCTGGCAAAAGACAGAGGATCAGCCCCAGCATTTT	CAWQKTEDQPQHF
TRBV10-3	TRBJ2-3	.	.	TGTGCCATCAGTGTAGAGACCCCGGGGGGCACAGATACGCAGTATTTT	CAISVETPGGTDTQYF
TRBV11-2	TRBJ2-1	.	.	TGTGCCAGCAGCGTTGTAACAGACTACAATGAGCAGTTCTTC	CASSVVTDYNEQFF
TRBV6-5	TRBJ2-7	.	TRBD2	TGTGCCAGCAGTCTAGCGGGCGGAAACTACGAGCAGTACTTC	CASSLAGGNYEQYF
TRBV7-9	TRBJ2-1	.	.	TGTGCCAGCAGCTCTGCGGGACGCTACAATGAGCAGTTCTTC	CASSSAGRYNEQFF
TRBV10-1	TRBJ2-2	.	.	TGCGCCAGCAGTGAGTCGAGCGAGAACACCGGGGAGCTGTTTTTT	CASSESSENTGELFF
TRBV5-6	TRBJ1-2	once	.	TGTGCCAGCAGCTCCCAAGGGGACTATGGCTACACCTTC	CASSSQGDYGYTF
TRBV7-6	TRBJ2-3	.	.	TGTGCCAGCAGCTTACAAACGGGAGGCACAGATACGCAGTATTTT	CASSLQTGGTDTQYF
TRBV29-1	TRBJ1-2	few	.	TGCAGCGTCAAAGCTATCTATGGCTACACCTTC	CSVKAIYGYTF
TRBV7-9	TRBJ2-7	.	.	TGTTCCAGCAGCTTAGAAGGCTTCTGGGCTATTTCCCCCTACGAGCAGTACTTC	CSSSLEGFWAISPYEQYF
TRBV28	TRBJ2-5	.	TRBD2	TGTGCCAGCAGGGAAGGCGGGACTAGCGCCTTTAACCGTCCCCAAGAGACCCAGTACTTC	CASREGGTSAFNRPQETQYF
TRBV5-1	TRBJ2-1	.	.	TGCGCCAGCAGCCTTACTAACAATGAGCAGTTCTTC	CASSLTNNEQFF
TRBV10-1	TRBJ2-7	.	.	TGCGCCAGCAGCACAGGGGGGGGCCCGAGGGACGAGCAGTACTTC	CASSTGGGPRDEQYF
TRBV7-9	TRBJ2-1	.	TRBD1	TGTGCCAGCAGCTCCGGGACAGTTAACAATGAGCAGTTCTTC	CASSSGTVNNEQFF
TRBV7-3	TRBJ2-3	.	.	TGTGCCAGCAGCTTAAACGGTGGAGATACGCAGTATTTT	CASSLNGGDTQYF
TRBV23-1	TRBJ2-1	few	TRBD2	TGCGCCACCCACCTGGGAGGGTTAGATGAGCAGTTCTTC	CATHLGGLDEQFF
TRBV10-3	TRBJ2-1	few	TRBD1	TGTGCCATCACCCCGGCAGGGGGTGATGCTGAGCAGTTCTTC	CAITPAGGDAEQFF
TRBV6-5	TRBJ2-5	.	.	TGTGCCAGCAGTTACATGGGCCGCCAAGAGACCCAGTACTTC	CASSYMGRQETQYF
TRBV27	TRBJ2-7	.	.	TGTGCCAGCAGTTCGCTAAGGAGTTCCTACGAGCAGTACTTC	CASSSLRSSYEQYF
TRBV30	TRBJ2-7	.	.	TGTGCCTGGAGTTTGAGGGAGCGCGACGAGCAGTACTTC	CAWSLRERDEQYF
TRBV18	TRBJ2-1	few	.	TGTGCCAGCTCACCCCTAGCGAACGAGCAGTTCTTC	CASSPLANEQFF
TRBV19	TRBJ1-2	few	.	TGTGCCAGTAGAGTGACGGAGGATAACTATGGCTACACCTTC	CASRVTEDNYGYTF
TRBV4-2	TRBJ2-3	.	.	TGTGCCAGCAGCCCAGCACCGGGACACCAAAGAGGGTCCGATACGCAGTATTTT	CASSPAPGHQRGSDTQYF
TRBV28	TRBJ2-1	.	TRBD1	TGTGCCAGCAGTGAAGACAGGGGGGGGATTGGTGAGCAGTTCTTC	CASSEDRGGIGEQFF
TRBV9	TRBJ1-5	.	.	TGTGCCAGCAGCGTAGCCCAGAATCAGCCCCAGCATTTT	CASSVAQNQPQHF
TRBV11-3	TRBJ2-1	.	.	TGTGCCAGCAGCCCTCCCGGCGGAGATGAGCAGTTCTTC	CASSPPGGDEQFF
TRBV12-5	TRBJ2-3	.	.	TGTGCTAGTGGTTTCCCAGGCCGGGACATCACAGATACGCAGTATTTT	CASGFPGRDITDTQYF
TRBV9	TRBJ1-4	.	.	TGTGCCAGCAGCGGTCCTGTCCTAACTAATGAAAAACTGTTTTTT	CASSGPVLTNEKLFF
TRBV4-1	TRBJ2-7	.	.	TGCGCCAGCAGCCGAAACGCAGGGGATTACGAGCAGTACTTC	CASSRNAGDYEQYF
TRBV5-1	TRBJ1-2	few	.	TGCGCCAGCAGCCCCGAAGGGGCGTGGGATGGCTACACCTTC	CASSPEGAWDGYTF
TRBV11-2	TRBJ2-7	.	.	TGTGCCAGCAGCTTAGGACAGACCTACGAGCAGTACTTC	CASSLGQTYEQYF
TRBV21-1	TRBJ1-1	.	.	TGTGCCAGCGACATGGGGTGGGACAGACAGTTAAGGAACACTGAAGCTTTCTTT	CASDMGWDRQLRNTEAFF
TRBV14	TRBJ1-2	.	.	TGTGCCAGCAGCCGGGAGCAGAGCTATGGCTACACCTTC	CASSREQSYGYTF
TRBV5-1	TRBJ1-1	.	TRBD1	TGCGCCAGCAGCTTGGGCCGGACAGGGGTTACTGAAGCTTTCTTT	CASSLGRTGVTEAFF
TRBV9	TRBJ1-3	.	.	TGTGCCAGCAGCGTCGGAGCATTCTCTGGAAACACCATATATTTT	CASSVGAFSGNTIYF
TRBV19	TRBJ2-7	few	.	TGTGCCAGTACCGACGGAGCCTACGAGCAGTACTTC	CASTDGAYEQYF
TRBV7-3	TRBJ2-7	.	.	TGTGCCAGCAGCTCCTCCCGAGATAGCGAGCAGTACTTC	CASSSSRDSEQYF